Each of the 5 T cell receptor beta chains below was sequenced from the same sample in a study of cytomegalovirus exposure and HLA in healthy donors. In the PCR, 60 Vbeta and 13 Jbeta primers were used. Generated by immunoSEQ multiplex PCR, the TCRdb table keeps only in-frame clones and is missing some. The repertoire has about 190,000 clones, roughly 86% of them found once; the top ten carry roughly 1.7%. Sequencing was carried out using PBMCs. The receptors here all came from a woman under 30 in good health and CMV-seronegative.

The genes are TRBV11-2 and TRBJ1-2, with 7 bases fitting TRBD1. V shed 0 bases, J shed 4 bases, and the junction held 2 bases outside the gene matches. CDR3 length equals 14 residues. CDR1 is SGHAT, CDR2 FQNNGV, per germline. As DNA, the CDR3 is TGTGCCAGCAGCTTAGACGGGACAGTCTATGGCTACACCTTC. This translates into CASSLDGTVYGYTF.

The V gene is TRBV6-5, the J gene TRBJ1-1; the D is unclear. The V end lost 6 bases, the J end lost 5 bases, and 7 bases lay between the germline ends. The CDR3 extends over 11 amino acids. Germline V lookup: CDR1 MNHEY, CDR2 SVGAGI. CDR3: CASRRRTEAFF. CDR3 sequence (DNA): TGTGCCAGCAGGAGGAGGACTGAAGCTTTCTTT.

The V and J genes are TRBV2 and TRBJ1-6; D is perhaps TRBD1 (5 bases). There are 12 residues in the CDR3. The germline V gene encodes CDR1 SNHLY and CDR2 FYNNEI. V gave up 6 bases and J gave up 10 bases, with 10 bases separating them. The CDR3 region has the DNA TGTGCCAGCAGGGCAGGGTACTCACCCCTCCACTTT. It is translated as CASRAGYSPLHF.

The chain carries TRBV19 and TRBJ1-2; no clear D. The CDR3 is 16 amino acids. Germline V lookup: CDR1 LNHDA, CDR2 SQIVND (reference sequence). Trimming removed 1 base at V and 0 bases at J, with 12 bases between. The CDR3 loop is CASSIVEGLANYGYTF. The CDR3 DNA reads TGTGCCAGTAGTATAGTGGAGGGCCTAGCTAACTATGGCTACACCTTC.

V usage is TRBV18 and J usage is TRBJ2-1; the D gene is possibly TRBD2 (7 bases). V lost 1 base and J 10 bases, leaving 17 bases between the germline ends. CDR1 and CDR2 from the germline V gene are KGHSH and LQKENI. The length of the CDR3 is 15 residues. Here the CDR3 DNA reads TGTGCCAGCTCACCACTCCCCCCGGGGGGCGGGGAGCAGTTCTTC. As protein: CASSPLPPGGGEQFF.